These 6 T cell receptor beta chains share one sample of origin, sequenced in a study of blood T cell repertoires in COVID-19. Libraries were prepared by immunoSEQ multiplex PCR; TCRdb keeps only in-frame clonotypes and omits some of them. The sample yields around 49,000 clones, 80% to 95% seen once. The source material was peripheral blood. These receptors were obtained from a man in his sixties with COVID-19, enrolled during active disease.

The V call is TRBV5-1, the J call TRBJ2-6; D gene uncertain. Looked up from germline, CDR1 is SGHRS and CDR2 is YFSETQ. Trimming removed 4 bases at V and 0 bases at J, with 14 bases between. The CDR3 has 17 amino acids. CDR3 DNA sequence: TGCGCCAGCAGCCCCCTTCCTATCGGCTCTGGGGCCAACGTCCTGACTTTC. It codes for CASSPLPIGSGANVLTF.

The chain has TRBV6-5 and TRBJ2-3; no firm D call. The CDR3 has 15 amino acids. Trimming stripped 0 bases from V and 0 bases from J, with 7 bases between. CDR1 is MNHEY and CDR2 is SVGAGI in the germline V gene. CDR3 in DNA: TGTGCCAGCAGTTACTCGTCCGGTAGCACAGATACGCAGTATTTT. This codes for CASSYSSGSTDTQYF.

The rearrangement uses TRBV5-6 and TRBJ2-3; TRBD2 agrees at 8 bases. Losses at the gene ends were 6 bases for V and 2 bases for J; bases not matched to a gene: 11. Germline CDR1 SGHDT, CDR2 YYEEEE. The CDR3 extends over 16 amino acids. Written as DNA, the CDR3 is TGTGCCAGCACCCACTGGGGGACTAGTCTCACAGATACGCAGTATTTT. It codes for CASTHWGTSLTDTQYF. The full variable domain, rest sourced from reference TRBV5-6 and TRBJ2-3, is DAGVTQSPTHLIKTRGQQVTLRCSPKSGHDTVSWYQQALGQGPQFIFQYYEEEERQRGNFPDRFSGHQFPNYSSELNVNALLLGDSALYLCASTHWGTSLTDTQYFGPGTRLTVL.

This chain uses TRBV3-1 (or the pseudogene TRBV3-2) with TRBJ2-3; 12 bases agree with TRBD2. The junction had 14 bases not matched to a gene; V was cut back by 4 bases and J by 3 bases. Germline V lookup: CDR1 LGHDT, CDR2 YNNKEL (reference sequence). The CDR3 spans 19 residues. The CDR3, as DNA: TGTGCCAGCAGCCCGAGCCTAGCGGGAGGGGGGTTTTCAACAGATACGCAGTATTTT. Its protein product is CASSPSLAGGGFSTDTQYF.

The chain uses TRBV7-2 and TRBJ2-5; a possible D gene is TRBD2 (5 bases). The CDR3 covers 13 residues. Trimming shortened V by 5 bases and J by 4 bases, and 11 bases separated the two germline ends. CDR1 is SGHTA, CDR2 FQGNSA, per germline. The CDR3 loop reads CASSQPGRETQYF. The CDR3 DNA follows: TGTGCCAGCAGCCAGCCGGGGAGAGAGACCCAGTACTTC. Looking up the rest from reference TRBV7-2 and TRBJ2-5 gives the full variable domain: GAGVSQSPSNKVTEKGKDVELRCDPISGHTALYWYRQSLGQGLEFLIYFQGNSAPDKSGLPSDRFSAERTGGSVSTLTIQRTQQEDSAVYLCASSQPGRETQYFGPGTRLLVL.

This chain joins TRBV19 and TRBJ2-2, with TRBD2 matching 9 bases. In germline, CDR1 is LNHDA, CDR2 SQIVND (reference sequence). The V and J ends lost 5 bases and 6 bases, in that order; junction bases with no gene match: 10. CDR3 length: 16 residues. CDR3 coding DNA: TGTGCCAGTAGTCCGTATAGCGGGGGCTCACCCGGGGAGCTGTTTTTT. As protein: CASSPYSGGSPGELFF.